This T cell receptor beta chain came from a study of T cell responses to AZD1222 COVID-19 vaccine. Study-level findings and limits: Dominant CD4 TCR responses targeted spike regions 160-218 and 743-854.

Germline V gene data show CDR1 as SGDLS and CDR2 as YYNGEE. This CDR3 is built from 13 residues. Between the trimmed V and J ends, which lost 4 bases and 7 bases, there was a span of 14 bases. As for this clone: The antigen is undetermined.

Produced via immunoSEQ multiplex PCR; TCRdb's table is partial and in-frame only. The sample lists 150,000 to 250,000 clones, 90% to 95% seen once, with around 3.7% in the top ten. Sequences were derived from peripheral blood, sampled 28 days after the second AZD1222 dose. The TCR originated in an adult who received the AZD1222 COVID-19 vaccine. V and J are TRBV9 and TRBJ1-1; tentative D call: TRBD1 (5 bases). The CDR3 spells CASSPPIGVEAFF. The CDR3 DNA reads TGTGCCAGCAGCCCCCCTATAGGGGTTGAAGCTTTCTTT.